At least ten counts were recorded for the clone carrying this T cell receptor (beta chain). Its antigen is as yet unknown. This sample was taken from a study of read filtering for tumor transcriptome and immune sequencing. As for the study in general: After DNase treatment, RNA was made into whole-transcriptome libraries.

Molecular barcoded adaptors covering alpha/delta and beta/gamma chains were used on 400 to 450 ng RNA. One entry per CDR3 protein, called by TCRdb with MiXCR from the reads. The table includes fewer than 35,000 distinct CDR3 sequences, around a sixth detected once. Whole-study results and caveats: The CD138-negative fraction was mixed bone marrow immune cells, not pure T cells. RNA-seq captured clonotypes less deeply and reliably than IR-seq.

Sequenced sample: a population of CD138-negative cells sorted from bone marrow. The source is a donor aged 40 or older with multiple myeloma.

CDR3 bases: TGCGCCAGCAGCTCAGGGCGGCTCCAAGAGACCCAGTACTTC. Protein: CASSSGRLQETQYF. The V call is TRBV5-1, the J call TRBJ2-5; D possibly corresponds to TRBD1 (5 bases). Trimming cost V 3 bases and J 1 base, with 10 bases left between them. Germline V CDR1 and CDR2: SGHRS, YFSETQ. The CDR3 covers 14 residues.